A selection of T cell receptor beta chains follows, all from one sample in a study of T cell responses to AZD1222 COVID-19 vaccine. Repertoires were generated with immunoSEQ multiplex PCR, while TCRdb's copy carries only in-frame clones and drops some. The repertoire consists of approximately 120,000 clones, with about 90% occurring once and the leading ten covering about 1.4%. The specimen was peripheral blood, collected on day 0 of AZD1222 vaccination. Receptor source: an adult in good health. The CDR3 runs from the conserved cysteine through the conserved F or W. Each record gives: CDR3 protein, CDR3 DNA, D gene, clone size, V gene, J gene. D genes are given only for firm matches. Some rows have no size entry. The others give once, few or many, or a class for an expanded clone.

cdr3_aa: CASSRGGGRANTGELFF
cdr3_nt: TGTGCCAGTAGTAGAGGGGGCGGGAGGGCGAACACCGGGGAGCTGTTTTTT
d_call: TRBD2
clone_size: .
v_call: TRBV19
j_call: TRBJ2-2

cdr3_aa: CASSALTDYGYTF
cdr3_nt: TGTGCCAGCAGCGCCTTGACAGACTATGGCTACACCTTC
d_call: .
clone_size: .
v_call: TRBV9
j_call: TRBJ1-2

cdr3_aa: CASSRTSAAYEQYF
cdr3_nt: TGTGCCAGCAGCCGGACTAGCGCCGCCTACGAGCAGTACTTC
d_call: TRBD2
clone_size: once
v_call: TRBV5-4
j_call: TRBJ2-7

cdr3_aa: CASSHPAGSQHF
cdr3_nt: TGCGCCAGCAGCCACCCGGCGGGGTCCCAGCATTTT
d_call: .
clone_size: .
v_call: TRBV4-1
j_call: TRBJ1-5

cdr3_aa: CASSVAPAGGRSNEQFF
cdr3_nt: TGTGCCAGCAGCGTAGCCCCAGCGGGAGGTCGTAGCAATGAGCAGTTCTTC
d_call: TRBD2
clone_size: .
v_call: TRBV9
j_call: TRBJ2-1

cdr3_aa: CASSFHLLGSPLHF
cdr3_nt: TGTGCCAGCAGCTTCCATCTCCTGGGTTCACCCCTCCACTTT
d_call: .
clone_size: .
v_call: TRBV5-4
j_call: TRBJ1-6

cdr3_aa: CASGQAYENSPLHF
cdr3_nt: TGTGCCAGCGGTCAGGCATATGAGAATTCACCCCTCCACTTT
d_call: .
clone_size: .
v_call: TRBV6-5
j_call: TRBJ1-6

cdr3_aa: CAWSEGTGELFF
cdr3_nt: TGTGCCTGGAGTGAGGGGACCGGGGAGCTGTTTTTT
d_call: .
clone_size: .
v_call: TRBV30
j_call: TRBJ2-2

cdr3_aa: CASSLPGNSYEQYF
cdr3_nt: TGTGCCAGCAGCTTACCTGGGAACTCCTACGAGCAGTACTTC
d_call: .
clone_size: .
v_call: TRBV3-1/TRBV3-2
j_call: TRBJ2-7

cdr3_aa: CASSLVDGQPQHF
cdr3_nt: TGCGCCAGCAGCTTAGTAGATGGTCAGCCCCAGCATTTT
d_call: .
clone_size: .
v_call: TRBV7-8
j_call: TRBJ1-5

cdr3_aa: CASSEILAGGPAKNIQYF
cdr3_nt: TGCGCCAGCAGCGAGATACTAGCGGGAGGGCCCGCCAAAAACATTCAGTACTTC
d_call: TRBD2
clone_size: .
v_call: TRBV5-1
j_call: TRBJ2-4

cdr3_aa: CASSFRQGAFETQYF
cdr3_nt: TGTGCCAGCAGCTTCCGGCAGGGGGCATTCGAGACCCAGTACTTC
d_call: TRBD1
clone_size: .
v_call: TRBV5-6
j_call: TRBJ2-5

cdr3_aa: CASSESVGQGGYTF
cdr3_nt: TGCGCCAGCAGTGAGTCGGTAGGACAGGGTGGCTACACCTTC
d_call: TRBD1
clone_size: once
v_call: TRBV10-1
j_call: TRBJ1-2

cdr3_aa: CASSTGLAGADTQYF
cdr3_nt: TGTGCCAGCAGCACAGGACTAGCGGGAGCAGATACGCAGTATTTT
d_call: TRBD2
clone_size: .
v_call: TRBV27
j_call: TRBJ2-3

cdr3_aa: CATGGRNEQFF
cdr3_nt: TGTGCCACCGGGGGCCGCAATGAGCAGTTCTTC
d_call: .
clone_size: .
v_call: TRBV28
j_call: TRBJ2-1

cdr3_aa: CASSQEGGVSGNTIYF
cdr3_nt: TGCGCCAGCAGCCAGGAAGGGGGAGTCTCCGGAAACACCATATATTTT
d_call: .
clone_size: .
v_call: TRBV4-1
j_call: TRBJ1-3

cdr3_aa: CASSVLEDSGNTIYF
cdr3_nt: TGTGCCAGCAGCGTACTCGAGGACTCTGGAAACACCATATATTTT
d_call: .
clone_size: .
v_call: TRBV9
j_call: TRBJ1-3

cdr3_aa: CASSITGTSTDTQYF
cdr3_nt: TGTGCCAGTAGTATTACAGGGACCAGCACAGATACGCAGTATTTT
d_call: .
clone_size: .
v_call: TRBV19
j_call: TRBJ2-3

cdr3_aa: CASSRDRPSGNTIYF
cdr3_nt: TGTGCCAGCAGTAGGGACAGGCCCTCTGGAAACACCATATATTTT
d_call: TRBD1
clone_size: .
v_call: TRBV28
j_call: TRBJ1-3

cdr3_aa: CASSSPPVLAGVLEYQETQYF
cdr3_nt: TGCGCCAGCAGCTCCCCGCCTGTCTTAGCGGGAGTCTTAGAGTACCAAGAGACCCAGTACTTC
d_call: TRBD2
clone_size: once
v_call: TRBV5-1
j_call: TRBJ2-5

cdr3_aa: CASSLDSAPANTIYF
cdr3_nt: TGTGCCAGCAGCTTAGACTCGGCTCCGGCAAACACCATATATTTT
d_call: .
clone_size: .
v_call: TRBV7-6
j_call: TRBJ1-3

cdr3_aa: CASSSDRGFKETQYF
cdr3_nt: TGTGCCAGTAGTAGTGACAGGGGTTTTAAAGAGACCCAGTACTTC
d_call: TRBD1
clone_size: once
v_call: TRBV19
j_call: TRBJ2-5

cdr3_aa: CASRLDVGQPQHF
cdr3_nt: TGTGCCAGCAGACTGGACGTTGGTCAGCCCCAGCATTTT
d_call: .
clone_size: once
v_call: TRBV11-2
j_call: TRBJ1-5

cdr3_aa: CASSSAGTSVSEQYF
cdr3_nt: TGTGCCAGCAGCTCAGCCGGGACTAGCGTCTCCGAGCAGTACTTC
d_call: TRBD2
clone_size: .
v_call: TRBV11-3
j_call: TRBJ2-7

cdr3_aa: CASSPRAGRSSYNEQFF
cdr3_nt: TGCGCCAGCAGCCCCCGGGCGGGACGAAGCTCCTACAATGAGCAGTTCTTC
d_call: .
clone_size: .
v_call: TRBV5-1
j_call: TRBJ2-1

cdr3_aa: CSATTDYEQYF
cdr3_nt: TGCAGTGCCACGACTGACTACGAGCAGTACTTC
d_call: .
clone_size: .
v_call: TRBV20-1
j_call: TRBJ2-7

cdr3_aa: CASSFSGDPGGYTF
cdr3_nt: TGTGCCAGCAGCTTTTCAGGGGACCCGGGCGGCTACACCTTC
d_call: .
clone_size: .
v_call: TRBV7-9
j_call: TRBJ1-2

cdr3_aa: CAISEGQGLRYEQYF
cdr3_nt: TGTGCCATCAGTGAGGGGCAAGGCCTTAGATACGAGCAGTACTTC
d_call: .
clone_size: .
v_call: TRBV10-3
j_call: TRBJ2-7

cdr3_aa: CASSSPSGATNYEQYF
cdr3_nt: TGTGCCAGCAGTTCGCCATCGGGGGCCACAAACTACGAGCAGTACTTC
d_call: .
clone_size: .
v_call: TRBV6-5
j_call: TRBJ2-7

cdr3_aa: CAISGGTGEGNEQFF
cdr3_nt: TGTGCCATCAGTGGGGGGACAGGGGAGGGGAATGAGCAGTTCTTC
d_call: TRBD1
clone_size: .
v_call: TRBV10-3
j_call: TRBJ2-1

cdr3_aa: CASSQSEAGINEKLFF
cdr3_nt: TGCGCCAGCAGCCAATCGGAGGCAGGGATAAATGAAAAACTGTTTTTT
d_call: .
clone_size: .
v_call: TRBV4-3
j_call: TRBJ1-4

cdr3_aa: CASSIPSGVAANEQFF
cdr3_nt: TGTGCCAGTAGTATCCCCTCAGGGGTAGCGGCCAATGAGCAGTTCTTC
d_call: .
clone_size: .
v_call: TRBV19
j_call: TRBJ2-1

cdr3_aa: CASSDKATGRFAEAFF
cdr3_nt: TGTGCCAGCAGTGATAAGGCGACAGGTCGCTTTGCTGAAGCTTTCTTT
d_call: .
clone_size: few
v_call: TRBV6-4
j_call: TRBJ1-1

cdr3_aa: CASSLTVLQETQYF
cdr3_nt: TGTGCCAGCAGTTTGACAGTGCTCCAAGAGACCCAGTACTTC
d_call: .
clone_size: .
v_call: TRBV5-5
j_call: TRBJ2-5

cdr3_aa: CASSLVGTVDNEQFF
cdr3_nt: TGTGCCAGCAGCTTAGTAGGGACGGTGGACAATGAGCAGTTCTTC
d_call: .
clone_size: once
v_call: TRBV11-3
j_call: TRBJ2-1

cdr3_aa: CASSPRTGDEKLFF
cdr3_nt: TGTGCCAGCAGTCCCCGGACAGGGGATGAAAAACTGTTTTTT
d_call: TRBD1
clone_size: once
v_call: TRBV27
j_call: TRBJ1-4

cdr3_aa: CASSLGHTFSYNEQFF
cdr3_nt: TGTGCCAGTAGTCTCGGACATACCTTCTCCTACAATGAGCAGTTCTTC
d_call: .
clone_size: .
v_call: TRBV19
j_call: TRBJ2-1

cdr3_aa: CASSIGGQGEFGYTF
cdr3_nt: TGTGCCAGTAGTATTGGGGGACAGGGGGAGTTTGGCTACACCTTC
d_call: TRBD1
clone_size: few
v_call: TRBV19
j_call: TRBJ1-2

cdr3_aa: CASSSGTGGPQEQYF
cdr3_nt: TGTGCCAGCAGTTCCGGGACAGGGGGCCCCCAAGAGCAGTACTTC
d_call: TRBD1
clone_size: .
v_call: TRBV13
j_call: TRBJ2-7

cdr3_aa: CASSVAAPGYQETQYF
cdr3_nt: TGCGCCAGCAGCGTAGCAGCTCCAGGGTACCAAGAGACCCAGTACTTC
d_call: .
clone_size: .
v_call: TRBV5-1
j_call: TRBJ2-5

cdr3_aa: CAWSVGTGTFNQPQHF
cdr3_nt: TGTGCCTGGAGTGTAGGGACTGGCACCTTTAATCAGCCCCAGCATTTT
d_call: .
clone_size: .
v_call: TRBV30
j_call: TRBJ1-5

cdr3_aa: CASSLGQGFGYTF
cdr3_nt: TGTGCCAGCAGCTTGGGTCAGGGATTTGGCTACACCTTC
d_call: .
clone_size: .
v_call: TRBV5-8
j_call: TRBJ1-2

cdr3_aa: CASSDPGVQPQHF
cdr3_nt: TGTGCCAGCAGTGACCCGGGTGTTCAGCCCCAGCATTTT
d_call: .
clone_size: .
v_call: TRBV27
j_call: TRBJ1-5

cdr3_aa: CASSLTLIGNTIYF
cdr3_nt: TGCGCCAGCAGCTTAACTCTTATTGGAAACACCATATATTTT
d_call: .
clone_size: .
v_call: TRBV5-1
j_call: TRBJ1-3

cdr3_aa: CASRRDSSTIYF
cdr3_nt: TGTGCCAGCAGGCGCGACAGTAGCACCATATATTTT
d_call: .
clone_size: .
v_call: TRBV12-3/TRBV12-4
j_call: TRBJ1-3

cdr3_aa: CASRNKLAGPSYEQYF
cdr3_nt: TGTGCCAGCAGGAACAAACTAGCGGGTCCCTCCTACGAGCAGTACTTC
d_call: TRBD2
clone_size: .
v_call: TRBV5-5
j_call: TRBJ2-7